This passage covers 8 T cell receptor beta chains from one sample sequenced in a study of shared clonotypes between healthy human individuals. Clones were sequenced by immunoSEQ multiplex PCR, and TCRdb holds only the in-frame ones, with some missing. The sample records about half a million clones, approximately 85% being singletons. Material: PBMCs. The receptors here all came from a woman aged 35 to 49 in good health. Some clones in this sample may be carry-over from other donors' samples.

This chain connects TRBV11-2 to TRBJ2-7, with 7 bases aligning to TRBD2. This CDR3 has 11 amino acids. The V and J ends lost 4 bases and 9 bases, in that order; junction bases with no gene match: 3. Germline V lookup: CDR1 SGHAT, CDR2 FQNNGV. The CDR3 region is CASSSGLLQYF. The DNA for the CDR3 is TGTGCCAGCAGCTCGGGACTATTGCAGTACTTC.

The CDR3 spells CASSAEAESVLSAKNIQYF. The CDR3 region has the DNA TGTGCCAGCAGCGCGGAAGCGGAAAGTGTCCTATCGGCCAAAAACATTCAGTACTTC. This chain connects TRBV9 to TRBJ2-4; D perhaps matches TRBD2 (5 bases). The CDR3 covers 19 residues. Between the trimmed V and J ends, which lost 3 bases and 1 base, there was a span of 23 bases. CDR1 and CDR2 from the germline V gene are SGDLS and YYNGEE.

As concerns this clone: Other nucleotide sequences from this sample produce the same CDR3. The CDR3 nucleotides are TGTGCCATCAGTGAGTCCCCGGGACTTAGGAACACTGAAGCTTTCTTT. This codes for CAISESPGLRNTEAFF. The chain has TRBV10-3 and TRBJ1-1; D is possibly TRBD1 (5 bases). There are 16 residues in the CDR3. Germline CDR1 is ENHRY and CDR2 is SYGVKD. The V and J ends lost 0 bases and 1 base respectively, with 12 bases between them.

This chain links TRBV10-3 with TRBJ2-7; TRBD2 agrees at 9 bases. Germline V CDR1 and CDR2: ENHRY, SYGVKD. Trimming removed 8 bases from V and 3 bases from J; junction bases left unmatched: 8. This CDR3 has 14 amino acids. CDR3 nucleotide sequence: TGTGCCATCGCCCGGCGGGAGGGATACTACGAGCAGTACTTC. Translated, it gives CAIARREGYYEQYF.

There are a few counts of this clone. The J gene is TRBJ2-5, the V gene TRBV4-1; either TRBD1 or TRBD2 may fit D (5 bases each). The better agreement between TRBJ2-7 and the DNA end casts doubt on the J call. CDR3 length: 16 residues. Germline V gene sequence: CDR1 MGHRA, CDR2 YSYEKL. In nucleotides, the CDR3 is TGCGCCAGCAGCCCACAACGGGGCAGTAGCTCCTACGAGCAGTACTTC. Its protein is CASSPQRGSSSYEQYF.

This chain links TRBV18 with TRBJ2-7; no clear D. Germline CDR1 is KGHSH and CDR2 is LQKENI. The V end lost 0 bases, the J end lost 3 bases, and 15 bases lay between the germline ends. The CDR3 consists of 16 residues. The CDR3: CASSPPGSGNHYEQYF. The CDR3 coding sequence is TGTGCCAGCTCACCACCGGGCAGTGGGAACCACTACGAGCAGTACTTC. Drawing the rest from reference TRBV18 and TRBJ2-7, the complete variable domain is NAGVMQNPRHLVRRRGQEARLRCSPMKGHSHVYWYRQLPEEGLKFMVYLQKENIIDESGMPKERFSAEFPKEGPSILRIQQVVRGDSAAYFCASSPPGSGNHYEQYFGPGTRLTVT.

This chain joins TRBV7-2 and TRBJ2-3, with 10 bases fitting TRBD2. This CDR3 contains 16 residues. CDR1 is SGHTA and CDR2 is FQGNSA in the germline V gene. The V segment lost 3 bases and the J segment 4 bases; nucleotides outside the gene matches: 7. The DNA of the CDR3 is TGTGCCAGCAGCTTTAAGGCTAGCGGGAGCTCAGATACGCAGTATTTT. Protein product: CASSFKASGSSDTQYF. The variable domain in full, with the rest retrieved from reference TRBV7-2 and TRBJ2-3, is GAGVSQSPSNKVTEKGKDVELRCDPISGHTALYWYRQSLGQGLEFLIYFQGNSAPDKSGLPSDRFSAERTGGSVSTLTIQRTQQEDSAVYLCASSFKASGSSDTQYFGPGTRLTVL.

V and J are TRBV7-2 and TRBJ2-2; possible D gene TRBD1, 5 bases. Germline loops: CDR1 SGHTA, CDR2 FQGNSA. V lost 2 bases and J 1 base, leaving 11 bases between the germline ends. The CDR3 runs 16 residues. The CDR3 coding sequence is TGTGCCAGCAGCTTACAACAGGTGATGAACACCGGGGAGCTGTTTTTT. Protein sequence: CASSLQQVMNTGELFF. Variable domain in full (rest from reference TRBV7-2 and TRBJ2-2): GAGVSQSPSNKVTEKGKDVELRCDPISGHTALYWYRQSLGQGLEFLIYFQGNSAPDKSGLPSDRFSAERTGGSVSTLTIQRTQQEDSAVYLCASSLQQVMNTGELFFGEGSRLTVL.